This T cell receptor beta chain appears in the sequencing data of a study of blood T cells in healthy people across ages. The overall study: Per two T cells, about one barcoded beta molecule was captured through template switching.

Germline V gene lookup returns CDR1 MNHNY and CDR2 SVGAGI (reference sequence). This CDR3 has 14 amino acids. V shed 5 bases and J 8 bases; nucleotides not matched to a gene: 9. Using a J-beta primer mix together with a sample-barcoded 5' primer, a second PCR was run for roughly 7 to 12 cycles. Carrying 12 random nucleotides, a template-switch adaptor labeled each individual cDNA molecule. TCRdb itself ran the 5' RACE reads through MiXCR, one entry per CDR3 protein. The table shows about 1.6 million distinct CDR3 sequences, with 30% to 35% occurring only once. Donors were systemically healthy Caucasian individuals from Russia aged 6 to 90 years.

This receptor was identified in a woman in her 30s in good health. The material sequenced was blood. The chain joins TRBV6-6 to TRBJ1-2; 9 bases fit TRBD1. CDR3 region: CASSLRQGEDGYTF. CDR3 nucleotides: TGTGCCAGCAGTCTTAGACAGGGGGAGGACGGCTACACCTTC.